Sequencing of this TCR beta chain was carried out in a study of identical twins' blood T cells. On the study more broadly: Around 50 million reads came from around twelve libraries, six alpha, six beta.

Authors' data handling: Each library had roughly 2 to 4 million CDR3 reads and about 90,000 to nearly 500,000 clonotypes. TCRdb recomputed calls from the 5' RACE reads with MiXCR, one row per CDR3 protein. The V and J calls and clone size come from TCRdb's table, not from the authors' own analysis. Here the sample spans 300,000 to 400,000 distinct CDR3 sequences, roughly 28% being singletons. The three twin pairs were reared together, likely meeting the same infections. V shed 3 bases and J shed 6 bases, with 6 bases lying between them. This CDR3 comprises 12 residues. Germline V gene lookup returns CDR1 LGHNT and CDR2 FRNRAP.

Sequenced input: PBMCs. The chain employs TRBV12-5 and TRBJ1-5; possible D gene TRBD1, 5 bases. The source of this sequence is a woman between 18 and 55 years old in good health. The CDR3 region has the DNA TGTGCTAGTGGTTTCCAGGGTCAGCCCCAGCATTTT. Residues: CASGFQGQPQHF.